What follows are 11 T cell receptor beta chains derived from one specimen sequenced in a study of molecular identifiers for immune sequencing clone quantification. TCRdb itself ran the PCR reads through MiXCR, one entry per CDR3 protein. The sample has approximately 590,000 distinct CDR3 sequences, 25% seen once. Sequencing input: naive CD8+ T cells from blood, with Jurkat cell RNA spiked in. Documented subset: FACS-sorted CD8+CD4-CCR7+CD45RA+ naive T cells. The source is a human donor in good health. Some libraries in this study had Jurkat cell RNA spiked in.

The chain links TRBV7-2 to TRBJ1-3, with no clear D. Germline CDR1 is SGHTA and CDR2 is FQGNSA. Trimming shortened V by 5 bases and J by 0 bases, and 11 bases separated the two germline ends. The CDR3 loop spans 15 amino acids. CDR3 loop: CASSPSLPSGNTIYF. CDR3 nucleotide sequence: TGTGCCAGCAGCCCCTCCCTCCCCTCTGGAAACACCATATATTTT.

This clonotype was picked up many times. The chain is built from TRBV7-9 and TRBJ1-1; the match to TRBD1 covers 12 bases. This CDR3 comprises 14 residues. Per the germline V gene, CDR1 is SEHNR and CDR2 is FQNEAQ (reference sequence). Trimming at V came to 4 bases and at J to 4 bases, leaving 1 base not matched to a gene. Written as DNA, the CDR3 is TGTGCCAGCAGCTCGGGACAGGGGGCCACTGAAGCTTTCTTT. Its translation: CASSSGQGATEAFF. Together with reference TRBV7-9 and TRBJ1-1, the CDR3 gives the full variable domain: DTGVSQNPRHKITKRGQNVTFRCDPISEHNRLYWYRQTLGQGPEFLTYFQNEAQLEKSRLLSDRFSAERPKGSFSTLEIQRTEQGDSAMYLCASSSGQGATEAFFGQGTRLTVV.

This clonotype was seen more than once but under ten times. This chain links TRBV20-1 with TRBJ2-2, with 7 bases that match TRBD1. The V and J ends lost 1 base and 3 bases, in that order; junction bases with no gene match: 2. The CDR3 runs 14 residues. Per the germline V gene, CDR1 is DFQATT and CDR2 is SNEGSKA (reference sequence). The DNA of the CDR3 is TGCAGTGCTAGAGGGGACAGCTACACCGGGGAGCTGTTTTTT. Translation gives CSARGDSYTGELFF.

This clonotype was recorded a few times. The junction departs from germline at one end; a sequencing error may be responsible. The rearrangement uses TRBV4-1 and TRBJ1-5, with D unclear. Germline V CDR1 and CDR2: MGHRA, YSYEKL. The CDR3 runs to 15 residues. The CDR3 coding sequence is TGCGCCAGCAGCCAGGTGACGGGTGACAATCAGCCCCGGCATTTT. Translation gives CASSQVTGDNQPRHF.

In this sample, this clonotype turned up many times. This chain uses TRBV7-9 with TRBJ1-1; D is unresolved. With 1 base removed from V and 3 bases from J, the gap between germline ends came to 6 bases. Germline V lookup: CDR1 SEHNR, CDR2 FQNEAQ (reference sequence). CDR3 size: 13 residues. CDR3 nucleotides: TGTGCCAGCAGCTTAGGGGTCCACACTGAAGCTTTCTTT. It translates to CASSLGVHTEAFF.

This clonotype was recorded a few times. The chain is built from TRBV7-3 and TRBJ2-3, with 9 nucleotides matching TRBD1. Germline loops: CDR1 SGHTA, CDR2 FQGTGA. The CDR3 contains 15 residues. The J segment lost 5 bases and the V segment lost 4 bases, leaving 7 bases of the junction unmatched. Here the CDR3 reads CASSWTGAGGDTQYF. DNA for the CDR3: TGTGCCAGCAGCTGGACAGGGGCAGGCGGAGATACGCAGTATTTT.

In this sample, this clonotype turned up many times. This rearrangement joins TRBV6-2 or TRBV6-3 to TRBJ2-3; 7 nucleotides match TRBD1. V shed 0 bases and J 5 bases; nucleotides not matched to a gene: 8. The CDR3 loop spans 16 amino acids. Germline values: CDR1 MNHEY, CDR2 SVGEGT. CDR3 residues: CASSYSAGGEIDTQYF. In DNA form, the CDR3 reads TGTGCCAGCAGTTACTCGGCAGGGGGAGAGATAGATACGCAGTATTTT.

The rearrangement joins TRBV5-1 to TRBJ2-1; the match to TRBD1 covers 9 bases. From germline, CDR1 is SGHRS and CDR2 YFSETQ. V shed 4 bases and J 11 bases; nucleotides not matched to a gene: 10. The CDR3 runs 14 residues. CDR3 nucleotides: TGCGCCAGCAGCGTCGGACAGGGGAGGAATAAGCAGTTCTTC. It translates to CASSVGQGRNKQFF.

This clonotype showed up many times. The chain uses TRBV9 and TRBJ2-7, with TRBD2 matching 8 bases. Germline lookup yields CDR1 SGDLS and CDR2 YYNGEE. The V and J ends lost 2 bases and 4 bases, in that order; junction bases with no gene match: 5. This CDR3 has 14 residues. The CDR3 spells CASSVTGGKYEQYF. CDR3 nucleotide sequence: TGTGCCAGCAGCGTGACGGGAGGGAAGTACGAGCAGTACTTC.

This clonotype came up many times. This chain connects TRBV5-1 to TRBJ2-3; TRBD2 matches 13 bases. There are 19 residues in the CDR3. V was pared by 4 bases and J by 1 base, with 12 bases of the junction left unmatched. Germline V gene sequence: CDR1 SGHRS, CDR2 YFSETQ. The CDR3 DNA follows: TGCGCCAGCAGCCCGGGACAGCCGACTAGCGGGGGGCGCACAGATACGCAGTATTTT. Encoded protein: CASSPGQPTSGGRTDTQYF.

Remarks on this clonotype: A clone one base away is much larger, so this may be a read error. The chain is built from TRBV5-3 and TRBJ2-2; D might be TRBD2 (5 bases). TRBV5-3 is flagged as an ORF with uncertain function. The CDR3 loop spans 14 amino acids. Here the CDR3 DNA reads TGTGCCAGCAGCTTGGGCCCGGGCACCGGGGAGCTGCTTTTT. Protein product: CASSLGPGTGELLF.